These 30 T cell receptor beta chains came from one sample sequenced in a study of T cell responses to AZD1222 COVID-19 vaccine. Assay used: immunoSEQ multiplex PCR; TCRdb lists only in-frame clones, some missing. This sample carries fewer than 110,000 clones, just over 90% of them seen once, and the ten largest clones take roughly 6.2%. Sequencing was performed on peripheral blood, taken 28 days after the second AZD1222 dose. All receptors derive from an adult who received the AZD1222 COVID-19 vaccine.

This clone was counted a single time. CDR3 loop: CASSQRLGYNTEAFF. CDR3 coding DNA: TGTGCCAGCAGCCAACGTCTCGGATATAACACTGAAGCTTTCTTT. The chain employs TRBV3-1 (or the pseudogene TRBV3-2) and TRBJ1-1; no firm D call. The CDR3 is 15 residues long. V lost 2 bases and J 2 bases, leaving 12 bases between the germline ends. Germline V lookup: CDR1 LGHDT, CDR2 YNNKEL (reference sequence).

The V gene is TRBV7-9, the J gene TRBJ2-1; no reliable D call. Germline V gene sequence: CDR1 SEHNR, CDR2 FQNEAQ (reference sequence). V shed 1 base and J shed 5 bases, with 9 bases lying between them. This CDR3 spans 14 amino acids. The CDR3 nucleotides are TGTGCCAGCAGCTTAGGGGCAGCGAACAATGAGCAGTTCTTC. Translating gives CASSLGAANNEQFF.

This clone has more than one count but fewer than ten. The chain links TRBV11-2 to TRBJ1-1; D is uncertain. This CDR3 has 15 amino acids. Germline CDR1 SGHAT, CDR2 FQNNGV. The ends were cut back, 1 base at V and 1 base at J, with 10 bases in the middle. The chain's CDR3 is CASSLGPGKNTEAFF. DNA of the CDR3: TGTGCCAGCAGCTTAGGCCCGGGCAAGAACACTGAAGCTTTCTTT.

The genes are TRBV4-3 and TRBJ1-2, with 8 nucleotides matching TRBD1. After removal of 4 bases from V and 6 bases from J, the junction contained 7 bases not matched to a gene. Germline-derived CDR1 and CDR2 are LGHNA and YSLEER. The CDR3 has 14 amino acids. CDR3 sequence (DNA): TGCGCCAGCAGCCCGGACAGGGAAATCGATGGCTACACCTTC. As protein: CASSPDREIDGYTF.

The CDR3 region has the DNA TGCGCCAGCAGCCAAGGAGTCTATGGCTACACCTTC. Its protein is CASSQGVYGYTF. This chain joins TRBV4-3 and TRBJ1-2; no definite D call. The germline gives CDR1 LGHNA, CDR2 YSLEER. The length of the CDR3 is 12 residues. Trimming removed 1 base at V and 4 bases at J, with 4 bases between.

This chain uses TRBV11-2 with TRBJ1-2; D unresolved. The CDR3 is 15 amino acids. The germline V gene encodes CDR1 SGHAT and CDR2 FQNNGV. The V and J ends lost 1 base and 5 bases respectively, with 14 bases between them. In nucleotides, the CDR3 is TGTGCCAGCAGCTTAGGGCCAGGAAACACGTATGGCTACACCTTC. This encodes CASSLGPGNTYGYTF.

The CDR3 region has the DNA TGTGCAAGTCGCTTAGACAGGGAAAAGTGGTACACTGAAGCTTTCTTT. Protein sequence: CASRLDREKWYTEAFF. The chain couples TRBV12-2 to TRBJ1-1; TRBD1, as called in the table, went unchecked against the DNA. TRBV12-2 is assigned pseudogene status. The CDR3 is 16 residues long.

V is TRBV9 and J is TRBJ2-3, with D maybe TRBD2 (6 bases). Trimming left V 0 bases short and J 2 bases short, with 19 bases between. The CDR3 covers 18 residues. Per the germline V gene, CDR1 is SGDLS and CDR2 is YYNGEE. The chain's CDR3 is CASSVGVGASAYTDTQYF. The CDR3 nucleotides are TGTGCCAGCAGCGTAGGAGTTGGGGCTAGCGCATACACAGATACGCAGTATTTT.

This clone was recorded only once. The rearrangement uses TRBV27 and TRBJ1-2, with TRBD1 as a possible D gene (5 bases). The V and J ends lost 6 bases and 8 bases respectively, with 16 bases between them. The CDR3 is 13 amino acids. From germline, CDR1 is MNHEY and CDR2 SMNVEV (reference sequence). This chain's CDR3 is CASSLGGVGGYTF. The CDR3 coding sequence is TGTGCCAGCAGCCTTGGGGGGGTGGGGGGCTACACCTTC.

The rearrangement joins TRBV4-3 to TRBJ1-1; TRBD1 is a possible D gene (5 bases). The CDR3 consists of 14 residues. V lost 0 bases to trimming and J lost 10 bases, with 15 bases between them. In germline, CDR1 is LGHNA, CDR2 YSLEER. CDR3 protein: CASSQDRRRGGAFF. The CDR3 region has the DNA TGCGCCAGCAGCCAAGATAGGAGGAGGGGAGGAGCTTTCTTT.

V is TRBV13 and J is TRBJ1-1, with D maybe TRBD1 (5 bases). The CDR3 sequence is 13 residues long. Trimming stripped 4 bases from V and 5 bases from J, with 11 bases between. Germline CDR1 PRHDT, CDR2 FYEKMQ (reference sequence). The CDR3 region is CASSSYRRTEAFF. The CDR3 region has the DNA TGTGCCAGCAGCTCCTACAGGAGGACTGAAGCTTTCTTT.

This clone appeared a single time. In DNA, the CDR3 is TGTGCCAGCAGCCTAAATAGCGGGAAAGAGACCCAGTACTTC. Residues: CASSLNSGKETQYF. The chain uses TRBV9 and TRBJ2-5; 8 bases align to TRBD2. CDR1 SGDLS and CDR2 YYNGEE come from the germline V gene. There are 14 residues in the CDR3. Trimming removed 4 bases from V and 3 bases from J; junction bases left unmatched: 5.

J is TRBJ1-1 and V is TRBV30; D uncertain. V was trimmed by 3 bases and J by 7 bases, leaving 9 bases between them. Germline CDR1 is GTSNPN and CDR2 is SVGIG (reference sequence). CDR3 length: 11 amino acids. CDR3 nucleotides: TGTGCCTGGAGCATCAGGCTTGAAGCTTTCTTT. As protein: CAWSIRLEAFF.

The gene calls are TRBV27 and TRBJ1-2, with 7 bases lining up with TRBD1. CDR3 length: 13 residues. CDR1 is MNHEY and CDR2 is SMNVEV in the germline V gene (reference sequence). J lost 4 bases, V lost 3 bases, and 2 bases had no gene match. Written as DNA, the CDR3 is TGTGCCAGCAGTTTGCAGGGGGGCTATGGCTACACCTTC. Protein product: CASSLQGGYGYTF.

The V call is TRBV5-4, the J call TRBJ1-2; D ambiguous. Germline-derived CDR1 and CDR2 are SGHNT and YYREEE (reference sequence). The CDR3 runs 13 residues. With 5 bases removed from V and 2 bases from J, the gap between germline ends came to 10 bases. The CDR3 coding sequence is TGTGCCAGCAGTCAGTACTCCAACTATGGCTACACCTTC. Translation: CASSQYSNYGYTF.

The rearrangement joins TRBV30 to TRBJ2-2; D gene ambiguous. The CDR3 spans 12 residues. V was cut by 5 bases and J by 5 bases, with 9 bases left in between. Germline lookup yields CDR1 GTSNPN and CDR2 SVGIG (reference sequence). CDR3 sequence reads: CAWGVSTGELFF. In DNA form, the CDR3 reads TGTGCCTGGGGCGTCAGTACCGGGGAGCTGTTTTTT.

The rearrangement links TRBV18 to TRBJ1-3; the D is unclear. The CDR3 runs to 19 residues. Germline V gene lookup returns CDR1 KGHSH and CDR2 LQKENI. V lost 2 bases to trimming and J lost 0 bases, with 20 bases between them. The CDR3 nucleotides are TGTGCCAGCTCACCAGTCCCACCAGGATTTGGGAGCTCTGGAAACACCATATATTTT. Its protein product is CASSPVPPGFGSSGNTIYF.

The V call is TRBV5-1, the J call TRBJ2-5; TRBD2 matches at 8 bases. Per the germline V gene, CDR1 is SGHRS and CDR2 is YFSETQ. V was clipped by 2 bases and J by 8 bases; unmatched bases: 14. The CDR3 consists of 16 residues. DNA of the CDR3: TGCGCCAGCAGCTTCCAGGGTAGCGGGGTCGGGGGAACCCAGTACTTC. Translated: CASSFQGSGVGGTQYF.

There are a few counts of this clone. The J gene is TRBJ1-1, the V gene TRBV7-9, with 7 positions matching TRBD1. With V trimmed by 2 bases and J by 0 bases, 3 bases remained unmatched. This CDR3 has 15 residues. Germline V gives CDR1 SEHNR, CDR2 FQNEAQ (reference sequence). As DNA, the CDR3 is TGTGCCAGCAGCTTATGGGACAGTATGAACACTGAAGCTTTCTTT. This sequence encodes CASSLWDSMNTEAFF. Variable domain in full (rest from reference TRBV7-9 and TRBJ1-1): DTGVSQNPRHKITKRGQNVTFRCDPISEHNRLYWYRQTLGQGPEFLTYFQNEAQLEKSRLLSDRFSAERPKGSFSTLEIQRTEQGDSAMYLCASSLWDSMNTEAFFGQGTRLTVV.

V is TRBV30 and J is TRBJ1-1, with no clear D. This CDR3 has 14 amino acids. The V end lost 1 base, the J end lost 0 bases, and 9 bases lay between the germline ends. The germline gives CDR1 GTSNPN, CDR2 SVGIG (reference sequence). The CDR3 spells CAWSGWFMNTEAFF. Here the CDR3 DNA reads TGTGCCTGGAGTGGATGGTTCATGAACACTGAAGCTTTCTTT. The full variable domain, with the rest looked up from reference TRBV30 and TRBJ1-1, is SQTIHQWPATLVQPVGSPLSLECTVEGTSNPNLYWYRQAAGRGLQLLFYSVGIGQISSEVPQNLSASRPQDRQFILSSKKLLLSDSGFYLCAWSGWFMNTEAFFGQGTRLTVV.

The V and J genes are TRBV9 and TRBJ1-4; weak D call: TRBD1 (5 bases). This CDR3 is 14 amino acids long. The germline CDR1 and CDR2 sequences are SGDLS and YYNGEE. V lost 3 bases, J lost 4 bases, and 10 bases lay in between. CDR3 nucleotide sequence: TGTGCCAGCAGCGGACGGGGCCATAATGAAAAACTGTTTTTT. Encoded protein: CASSGRGHNEKLFF. Combining the CDR3 with reference TRBV9 and TRBJ1-4 gives the whole variable domain DSGVTQTPKHLITATGQRVTLRCSPRSGDLSVYWYQQSLDQGLQFLIQYYNGEERAKGNILERFSAQQFPDLHSELNLSSLELGDSALYFCASSGRGHNEKLFFGSGTQLSVL.

V is TRBV7-8 and J is TRBJ1-1; D is perhaps TRBD1 (6 bases). This CDR3 contains 15 residues. V was pared by 0 bases and J by 10 bases, with 18 bases between. Germline V gives CDR1 SGHVS, CDR2 FQNEAQ. The CDR3 loop reads CASSLAVSGVGVAFF. In nucleotides, the CDR3 is TGTGCCAGCAGCTTAGCGGTGTCAGGGGTTGGGGTAGCTTTCTTT.

The rearrangement joins TRBV30 to TRBJ1-2; weak D call: TRBD1 (5 bases). CDR1 and CDR2 (germline): GTSNPN, SVGIG (reference sequence). The CDR3 has 13 residues. The ends were cut back, 1 base at V and 4 bases at J, with 10 bases in the middle. The CDR3 is CAWSAGFSYGYTF. The CDR3 DNA is TGTGCCTGGAGTGCAGGGTTCAGCTATGGCTACACCTTC.

The chain uses TRBV5-6 and TRBJ2-3; 13 positions match TRBD2. CDR3 length equals 17 residues. The germline gives CDR1 SGHDT, CDR2 YYEEEE. With 4 bases clipped from V and 2 bases from J, the junction kept 7 bases outside the gene matches. CDR3 bases: TGTGCCAGCAGCGTGACTAGCGGGAGGACCTTCACAGATACGCAGTATTTT. Its translation is CASSVTSGRTFTDTQYF. Full variable domain (missing parts from reference TRBV5-6 and TRBJ2-3): DAGVTQSPTHLIKTRGQQVTLRCSPKSGHDTVSWYQQALGQGPQFIFQYYEEEERQRGNFPDRFSGHQFPNYSSELNVNALLLGDSALYLCASSVTSGRTFTDTQYFGPGTRLTVL.

A single count supports this clone. The chain employs TRBV6-5 and TRBJ1-4, with 8 bases identical to TRBD1. This CDR3 is 15 amino acids long. Germline V gene sequence: CDR1 MNHEY, CDR2 SVGAGI. After removal of 4 bases from V and 6 bases from J, the junction contained 7 bases not matched to a gene. The DNA for the CDR3 is TGTGCCAGCAGTTCCACGGGACAGGCCCATGAAAAACTGTTTTTT. Its translation is CASSSTGQAHEKLFF.

The rearrangement joins TRBV7-8 to TRBJ1-5; tentatively, D is TRBD1 (5 bases). Germline CDR1 reads SGHVS; CDR2 reads FQNEAQ. CDR3 length equals 14 residues. V lost 5 bases and J lost 6, with 14 bases in between. In DNA form, the CDR3 reads TGTGCCAGCAGCGAGCGAGTGGGGGTTCAGCCCCAGCATTTT. It translates to CASSERVGVQPQHF. Using reference TRBV7-8 and TRBJ1-5 for the parts outside the CDR3, the full variable domain is GAGVSQSPRYKVAKRGQDVALRCDPISGHVSLFWYQQALGQGPEFLTYFQNEAQLDKSGLPSDRFFAERPEGSVSTLKIQRTQQEDSAVYLCASSERVGVQPQHFGDGTRLSIL.

The chain joins TRBV10-1 to TRBJ1-2, with 7 bases matching TRBD1. The CDR3 is 14 residues long. With 0 bases clipped from V and 2 bases from J, the junction kept 0 bases outside the gene matches. The germline gives CDR1 WNHNN, CDR2 SYGVQD (reference sequence). The CDR3 is CASSESTGNYGYTF. In nucleotides, the CDR3 is TGCGCCAGCAGTGAGTCGACAGGGAACTATGGCTACACCTTC.

The chain couples TRBV7-2 to TRBJ2-7, with a tentative D call TRBD1 (6 bases). Trimming stripped 5 bases from V and 4 bases from J, with 12 bases between. This CDR3 is built from 13 residues. Germline loops: CDR1 SGHTA, CDR2 FQGNSA. The CDR3 sequence: CASSVDRHYEQYF. Here the CDR3 DNA reads TGTGCCAGCAGCGTTGACAGGCATTACGAGCAGTACTTC.

The rearrangement uses TRBV6-1 and TRBJ2-7, with D hard to call. V gave up 1 base and J gave up 2 bases, with 9 bases separating them. This CDR3 contains 14 residues. The germline V gene has CDR1 MNHNS and CDR2 SASEGT. In nucleotides, the CDR3 is TGTGCCAGCAGTGAAGGGGGTTTCCCCTACGAGCAGTACTTC. It specifies CASSEGGFPYEQYF.

The V gene is TRBV7-2, the J gene TRBJ1-6; D is uncertain. Trimming shortened V by 8 bases and J by 11 bases, and 16 bases separated the two germline ends. The CDR3 loop spans 13 amino acids. From germline, CDR1 is SGHTA and CDR2 FQGNSA. As DNA, the CDR3 is TGTGCCAGCGCCGGGTCCTACTCTCCACCCCTCCACTTT. This encodes CASAGSYSPPLHF.